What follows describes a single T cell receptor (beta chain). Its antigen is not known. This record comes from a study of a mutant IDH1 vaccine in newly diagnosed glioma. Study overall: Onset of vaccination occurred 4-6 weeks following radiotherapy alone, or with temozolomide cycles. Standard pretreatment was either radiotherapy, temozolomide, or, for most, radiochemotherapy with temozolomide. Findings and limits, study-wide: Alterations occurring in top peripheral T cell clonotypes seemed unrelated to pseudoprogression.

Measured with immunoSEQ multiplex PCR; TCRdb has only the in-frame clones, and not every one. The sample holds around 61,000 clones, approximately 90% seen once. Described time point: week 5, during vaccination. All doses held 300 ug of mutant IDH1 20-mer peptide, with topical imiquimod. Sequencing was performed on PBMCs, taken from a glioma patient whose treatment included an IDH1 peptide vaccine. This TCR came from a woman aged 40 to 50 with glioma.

CDR3 region: CSAREKYEQYF. CDR3 DNA sequence: TGCAGTGCTAGAGAAAAGTACGAGCAGTACTTC. The rearrangement joins TRBV20-1 to TRBJ2-7; no clear D gene. The V gene's germline CDR1 is DFQATT and CDR2 SNEGSKA (reference sequence). The length of the CDR3 is 11 residues. V was clipped by 0 bases and J by 4 bases, with 4 bases between them.